These T cell receptor beta chains were read from a single sample in a study of blood T cell repertoires in COVID-19. The method was immunoSEQ multiplex PCR; TCRdb's version includes in-frame clones alone and lacks a portion of them. Among just under 300,000 clones listed, around 87% were seen once. The sequencing sample was made of peripheral blood. Source of these receptors: a man between 65 and 79 years old with acute or convalescent COVID-19. Each CDR3 is given with its conserved first and last residue. The D gene is left open where the match is weak. The size field is filled for only some rows; it gives once, few, many or a size class.

V: TRBV4-1
D: -
J: TRBJ1-6
length: 17
size: -
CDR3: CASSQDRPGISNSPLHF
DNA: TGCGCCAGCAGCCAAGATCGCCCAGGGATTAGCAATTCACCCCTCCACTTT

V: TRBV6-1
D: -
J: TRBJ1-4
length: 15
size: -
CDR3: CASSEAARANEKLFF
DNA: TGTGCCAGCAGTGAAGCTGCCAGGGCTAATGAAAAACTGTTTTTT

V: TRBV7-2
D: -
J: TRBJ2-2
length: 15
size: few
CDR3: CASSLVGGRYGELFF
DNA: TGTGCCAGCAGCTTAGTTGGCGGGCGGTACGGGGAGCTGTTTTTT

V: TRBV28
D: TRBD1
J: TRBJ2-7
length: 15
size: few
CDR3: CASSPMGQGPTEQYF
DNA: TGTGCCAGCAGTCCAATGGGACAGGGGCCCACCGAGCAGTACTTC

V: TRBV7-9
D: -
J: TRBJ1-6
length: 14
size: -
CDR3: CASSLAGGRPPLHF
DNA: TGTGCCAGCAGCTTAGCGGGGGGGCGGCCGCCCCTCCACTTT

V: TRBV28
D: TRBD1
J: TRBJ2-1
length: 14
size: -
CDR3: CASRSGQVITEQFF
DNA: TGTGCCAGCAGGTCGGGACAGGTTATCACTGAGCAGTTCTTC

V: TRBV28
D: TRBD1
J: TRBJ2-2
length: 14
size: once
CDR3: CATTGQPNTGELFF
DNA: TGTGCCACTACGGGACAGCCGAACACCGGGGAGCTGTTTTTT

V: TRBV28
D: -
J: TRBJ2-1
length: 12
size: -
CDR3: CASSLTTRRPFF
DNA: TGTGCCAGCAGTTTAACGACCCGGCGGCCGTTCTTC

V: TRBV3-1/TRBV3-2
D: TRBD1
J: TRBJ1-3
length: 19
size: -
CDR3: CASSQVINRGKLSGNTIYF
DNA: TGTGCCAGCAGCCAAGTCATTAACAGGGGGAAACTCTCTGGAAACACCATATATTTT

V: TRBV9
D: -
J: TRBJ1-2
length: 15
size: -
CDR3: CASSVAPTGDYGYTF
DNA: TGTGCCAGCAGCGTAGCCCCCACAGGAGACTATGGCTACACCTTC

V: TRBV5-4
D: TRBD2
J: TRBJ2-1
length: 16
size: -
CDR3: CASTTGGSGTYNEQFF
DNA: TGTGCCAGCACCACGGGGGGTAGCGGGACCTACAATGAGCAGTTCTTC

V: TRBV6-4
D: TRBD2
J: TRBJ2-1
length: 16
size: -
CDR3: CASSLDRLAGGNEQFF
DNA: TGTGCCAGCAGCCTAGACCGACTAGCGGGGGGCAATGAGCAGTTCTTC

V: TRBV21-1
D: -
J: TRBJ2-5
length: 19
size: -
CDR3: CASSKDPPGLAGPLETQYF
DNA: TGTGCCAGCAGCAAAGATCCCCCGGGACTAGCGGGGCCCTTAGAGACCCAGTACTTC

V: TRBV6-5
D: -
J: TRBJ1-4
length: 14
size: -
CDR3: CASSPWAGGEKLFF
DNA: TGTGCCAGCAGTCCCTGGGCCGGAGGAGAAAAACTGTTTTTT

V: TRBV13
D: -
J: TRBJ1-4
length: 14
size: few
CDR3: CASSPRGGFEKLFF
DNA: TGTGCCAGCAGCCCCCGGGGGGGTTTCGAAAAACTGTTTTTT

V: TRBV29-1
D: TRBD1
J: TRBJ1-5
length: 14
size: -
CDR3: CSVSTGGGNQPQHF
DNA: TGCAGCGTTTCGACAGGGGGAGGCAATCAGCCCCAGCATTTT

V: TRBV27
D: -
J: TRBJ2-2
length: 13
size: -
CDR3: CASSPRNTGELFF
DNA: TGTGCCAGCAGTCCCCGGAACACCGGGGAGCTGTTTTTT